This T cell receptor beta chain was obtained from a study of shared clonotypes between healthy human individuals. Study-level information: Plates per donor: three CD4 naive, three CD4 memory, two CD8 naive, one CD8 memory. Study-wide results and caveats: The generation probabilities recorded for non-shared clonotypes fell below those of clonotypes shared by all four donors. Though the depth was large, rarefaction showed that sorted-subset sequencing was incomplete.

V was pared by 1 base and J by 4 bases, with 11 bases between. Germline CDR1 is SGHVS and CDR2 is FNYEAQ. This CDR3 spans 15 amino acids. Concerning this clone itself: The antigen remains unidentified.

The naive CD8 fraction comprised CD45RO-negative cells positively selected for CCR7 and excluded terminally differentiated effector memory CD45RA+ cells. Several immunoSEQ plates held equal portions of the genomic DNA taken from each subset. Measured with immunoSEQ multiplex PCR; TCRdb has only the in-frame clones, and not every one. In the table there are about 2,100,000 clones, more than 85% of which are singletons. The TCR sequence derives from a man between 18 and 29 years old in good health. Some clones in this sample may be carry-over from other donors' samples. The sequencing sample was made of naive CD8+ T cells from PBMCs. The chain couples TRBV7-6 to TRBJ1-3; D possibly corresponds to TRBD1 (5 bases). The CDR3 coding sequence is TGTGCCAGCAGCTTAGGAGGGGTTTTCGGAAACACCATATATTTT. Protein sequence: CASSLGGVFGNTIYF.